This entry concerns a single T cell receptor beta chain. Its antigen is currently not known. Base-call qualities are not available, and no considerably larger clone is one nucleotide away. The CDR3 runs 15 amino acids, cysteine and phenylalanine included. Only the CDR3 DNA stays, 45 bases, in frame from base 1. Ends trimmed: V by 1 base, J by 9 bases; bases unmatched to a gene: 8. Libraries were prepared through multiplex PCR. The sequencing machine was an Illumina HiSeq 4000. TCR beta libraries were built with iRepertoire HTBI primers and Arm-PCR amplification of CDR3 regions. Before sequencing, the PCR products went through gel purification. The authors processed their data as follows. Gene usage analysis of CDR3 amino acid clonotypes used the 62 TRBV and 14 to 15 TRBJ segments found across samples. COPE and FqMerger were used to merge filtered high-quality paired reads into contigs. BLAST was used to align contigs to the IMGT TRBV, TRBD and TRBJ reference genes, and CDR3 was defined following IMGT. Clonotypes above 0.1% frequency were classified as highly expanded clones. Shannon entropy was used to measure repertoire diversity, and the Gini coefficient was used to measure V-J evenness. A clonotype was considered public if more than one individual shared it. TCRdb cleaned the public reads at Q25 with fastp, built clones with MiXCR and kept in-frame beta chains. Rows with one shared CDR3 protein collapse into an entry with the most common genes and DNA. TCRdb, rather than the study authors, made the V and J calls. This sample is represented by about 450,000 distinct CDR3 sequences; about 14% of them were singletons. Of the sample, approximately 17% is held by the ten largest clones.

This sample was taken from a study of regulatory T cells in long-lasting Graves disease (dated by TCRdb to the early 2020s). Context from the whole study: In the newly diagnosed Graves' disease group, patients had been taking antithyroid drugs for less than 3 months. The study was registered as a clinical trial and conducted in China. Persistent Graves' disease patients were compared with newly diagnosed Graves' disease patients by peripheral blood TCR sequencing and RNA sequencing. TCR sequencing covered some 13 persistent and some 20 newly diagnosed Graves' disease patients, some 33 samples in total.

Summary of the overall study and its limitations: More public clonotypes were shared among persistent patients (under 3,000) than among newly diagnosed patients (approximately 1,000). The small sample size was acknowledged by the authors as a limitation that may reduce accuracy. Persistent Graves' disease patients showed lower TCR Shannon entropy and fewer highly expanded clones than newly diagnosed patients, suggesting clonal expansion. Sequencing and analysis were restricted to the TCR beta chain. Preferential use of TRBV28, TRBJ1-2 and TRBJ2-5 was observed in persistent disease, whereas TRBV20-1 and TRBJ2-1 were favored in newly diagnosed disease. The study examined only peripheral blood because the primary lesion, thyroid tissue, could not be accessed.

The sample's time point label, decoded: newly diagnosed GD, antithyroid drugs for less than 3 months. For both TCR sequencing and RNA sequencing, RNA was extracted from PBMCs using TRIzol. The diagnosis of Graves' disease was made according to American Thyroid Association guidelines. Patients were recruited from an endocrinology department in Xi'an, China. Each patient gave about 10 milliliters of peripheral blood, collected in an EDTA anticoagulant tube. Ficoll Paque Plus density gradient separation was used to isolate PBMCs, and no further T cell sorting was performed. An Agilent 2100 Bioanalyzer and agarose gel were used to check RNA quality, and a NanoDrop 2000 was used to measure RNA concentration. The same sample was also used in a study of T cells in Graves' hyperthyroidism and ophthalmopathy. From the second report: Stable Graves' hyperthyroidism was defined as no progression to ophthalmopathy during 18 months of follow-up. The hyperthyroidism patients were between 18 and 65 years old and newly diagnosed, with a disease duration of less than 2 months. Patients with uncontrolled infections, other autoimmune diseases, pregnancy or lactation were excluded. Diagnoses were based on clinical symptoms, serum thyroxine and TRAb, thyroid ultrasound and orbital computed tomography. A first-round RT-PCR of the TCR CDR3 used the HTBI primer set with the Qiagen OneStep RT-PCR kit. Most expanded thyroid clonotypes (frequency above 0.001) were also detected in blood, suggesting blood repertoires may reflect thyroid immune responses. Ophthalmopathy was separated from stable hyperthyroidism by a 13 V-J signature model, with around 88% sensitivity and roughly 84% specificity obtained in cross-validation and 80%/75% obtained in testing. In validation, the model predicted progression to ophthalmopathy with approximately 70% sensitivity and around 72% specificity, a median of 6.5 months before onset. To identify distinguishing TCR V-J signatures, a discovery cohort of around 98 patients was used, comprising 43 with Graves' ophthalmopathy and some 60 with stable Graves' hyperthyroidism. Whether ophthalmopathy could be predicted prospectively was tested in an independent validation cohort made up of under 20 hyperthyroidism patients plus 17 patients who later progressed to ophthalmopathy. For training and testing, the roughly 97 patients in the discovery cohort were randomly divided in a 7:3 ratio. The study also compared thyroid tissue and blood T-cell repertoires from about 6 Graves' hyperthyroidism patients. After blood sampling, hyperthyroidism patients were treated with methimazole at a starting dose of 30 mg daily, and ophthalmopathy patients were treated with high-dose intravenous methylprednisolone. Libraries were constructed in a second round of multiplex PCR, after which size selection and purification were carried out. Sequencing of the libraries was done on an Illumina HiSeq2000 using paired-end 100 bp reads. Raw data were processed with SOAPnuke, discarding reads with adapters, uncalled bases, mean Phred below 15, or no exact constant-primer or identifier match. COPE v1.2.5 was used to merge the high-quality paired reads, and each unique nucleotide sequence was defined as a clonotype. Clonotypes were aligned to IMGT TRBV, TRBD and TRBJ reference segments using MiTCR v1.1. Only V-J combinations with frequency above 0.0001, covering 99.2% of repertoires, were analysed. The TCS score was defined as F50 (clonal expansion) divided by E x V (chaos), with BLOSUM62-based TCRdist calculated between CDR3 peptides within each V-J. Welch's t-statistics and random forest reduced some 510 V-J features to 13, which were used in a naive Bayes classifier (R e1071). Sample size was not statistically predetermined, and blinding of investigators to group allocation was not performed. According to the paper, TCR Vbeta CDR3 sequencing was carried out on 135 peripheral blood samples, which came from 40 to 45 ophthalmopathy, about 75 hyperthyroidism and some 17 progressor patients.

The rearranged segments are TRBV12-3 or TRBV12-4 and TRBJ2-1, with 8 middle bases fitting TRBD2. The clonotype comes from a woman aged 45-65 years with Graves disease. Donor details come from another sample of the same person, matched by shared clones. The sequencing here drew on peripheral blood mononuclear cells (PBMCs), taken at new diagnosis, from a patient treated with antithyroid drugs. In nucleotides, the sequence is TGTGCCAGCAGTTTAGTGAGCGGGAGAGGCGGTGAGCAGTTCTTC. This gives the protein CASSLVSGRGGEQFF.